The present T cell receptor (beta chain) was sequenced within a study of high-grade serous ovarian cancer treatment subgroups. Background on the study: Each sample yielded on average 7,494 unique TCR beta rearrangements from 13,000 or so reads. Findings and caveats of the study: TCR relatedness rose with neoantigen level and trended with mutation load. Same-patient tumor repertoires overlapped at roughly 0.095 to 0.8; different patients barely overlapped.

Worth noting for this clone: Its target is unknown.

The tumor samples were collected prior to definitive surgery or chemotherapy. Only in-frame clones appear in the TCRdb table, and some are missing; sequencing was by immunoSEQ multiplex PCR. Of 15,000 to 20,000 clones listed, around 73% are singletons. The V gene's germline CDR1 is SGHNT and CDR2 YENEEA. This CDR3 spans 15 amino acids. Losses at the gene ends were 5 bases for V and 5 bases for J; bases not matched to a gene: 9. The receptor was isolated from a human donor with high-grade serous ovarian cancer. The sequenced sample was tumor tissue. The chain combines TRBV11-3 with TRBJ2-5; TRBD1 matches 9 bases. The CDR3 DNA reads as TGTGCCAGCAGCGGACGGGGACAGGGCCTGGAGACCCAGTACTTC. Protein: CASSGRGQGLETQYF. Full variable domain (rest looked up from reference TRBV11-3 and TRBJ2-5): EAGVVQSPRYKIIEKKQPVAFWCNPISGHNTLYWYLQNLGQGPELLIRYENEEAVDDSQLPKDRFSAERLKGVDSTLKIQPAELGDSAVYLCASSGRGQGLETQYFGPGTRLLVL.